Below, 20 T cell receptor beta chains from the same sample are listed, as sequenced in a study of response to subunit inactivated influenza vaccine (dated by TCRdb to about 2018). The method was RT-PCR. The sequencer was an Illumina HiSeq 2500. Starting from the raw public reads, TCRdb applied fastp trimming at Q25, assembled clones with MiXCR and retained in-frame beta chains. Records with the same CDR3 protein are collapsed into one entry carrying the most frequent genes and DNA. The sample yields more than 700,000 distinct CDR3 sequences; approximately 22% were counted once. Clones ranked in the top ten supply 9.5% to 13% of the sample. The sample here was PBMCs from blood, taken about 5 days after vaccination. These TCRs come from a man aged 50 or older who received an inactivated influenza vaccine. Donor details come from another sample of the same person, matched by shared clones.

This clonotype came up many times. The rearrangement joins TRBV4-2 to TRBJ1-2; possible D gene TRBD1, 6 bases. There are 15 residues in the CDR3. V gave up 6 bases and J gave up 7 bases, with 21 bases separating them. Germline V CDR1 and CDR2: LGHNA, YNFKEQ. CDR3 DNA sequence: TGTGCCAGCAGTCACCGGGACATCTATTTAGTTGGCTACACCTTC. Its protein product is CASSHRDIYLVGYTF.

CDR3 bases: TGCGCCAGCAGCCAGTTAGCGGGAAGCTCCTACAATGAGCAGTTCTTC. As protein: CASSQLAGSSYNEQFF. The chain recombines TRBV4-3 with TRBJ2-1, with 8 bases lining up with TRBD2. The CDR3 runs to 16 residues. CDR1 is LGHNA, CDR2 YSLEER, per germline. The J segment lost 0 bases and the V segment lost 3 bases, leaving 4 bases of the junction unmatched.

This clonotype was observed a handful of times. The CDR3 region is CASSLYPATYEQYF. For the CDR3, the DNA is TGTGCCAGCAGCTTATACCCAGCCACCTACGAGCAGTACTTC. V gene TRBV7-2 combines with J gene TRBJ2-7, with D uncertain. V lost 2 bases and J 2 bases, leaving 10 bases between the germline ends. The germline V gene has CDR1 SGHTA and CDR2 FQGNSA. CDR3 length: 14 amino acids.

This CDR3 is CASSSGARSSPLHF. In nucleotides, the CDR3 is TGCGCCAGCAGCTCAGGGGCCCGGAGTTCACCCCTCCACTTT. The chain uses TRBV4-3 and TRBJ1-6, with a tentative D call TRBD1 (6 bases). The CDR3 runs to 14 residues. Germline V gene sequence: CDR1 LGHNA, CDR2 YSLEER. V dropped 5 bases and J dropped 9 bases, with 14 bases sitting between them.

This clonotype was seen more than once but under ten times. The chain carries TRBV7-2 and TRBJ2-3; D is undetermined. V lost 2 bases and J lost 6, with 12 bases in between. This CDR3 has 14 residues. From germline, CDR1 is SGHTA and CDR2 FQGNSA. CDR3 amino acids: CASSLSRGFDTQYF. CDR3 coding DNA: TGTGCCAGCAGCTTAAGCCGTGGTTTCGATACGCAGTATTTT.

V usage is TRBV20-1 and J usage is TRBJ2-7; 12 bases fit TRBD2. The CDR3 covers 15 residues. From germline, CDR1 is DFQATT and CDR2 SNEGSKA (reference sequence). The V segment lost 3 bases and the J segment 5 bases; nucleotides outside the gene matches: 8. The CDR3: CSARRPGLAGHEQYF. The CDR3 bases are TGCAGTGCTAGGCGTCCGGGACTAGCGGGCCACGAGCAGTACTTC.

The V gene is TRBV20-1, the J gene TRBJ2-3; 9 nucleotides align to TRBD2. CDR3 length: 16 amino acids. With V trimmed by 0 bases and J by 2 bases, 6 bases remained unmatched. CDR1 and CDR2 from the germline V gene are DFQATT and SNEGSKA (reference sequence). This CDR3 reads CSARDLAGFFTDTQYF. In DNA, the CDR3 is TGCAGTGCTAGAGATCTAGCGGGGTTTTTCACAGATACGCAGTATTTT.

In its sample, this clonotype was seen many times. This chain joins TRBV20-1 and TRBJ2-2; 8 nucleotides line up with TRBD2. V dropped 0 bases and J dropped 4; count of bases not matched to a gene: 7. In germline, CDR1 is DFQATT, CDR2 SNEGSKA (reference sequence). The CDR3 consists of 16 residues. The CDR3 DNA is TGCAGTGCTAGAGAGGCCGGGAGGGTGACCACCGGGGAGCTGTTTTTT. It specifies CSAREAGRVTTGELFF.

The sample holds a few counts of this clonotype. V is TRBV20-1 and J is TRBJ1-6; D gene uncertain. This CDR3 is built from 15 residues. Between the trimmed V and J ends, which lost 0 bases and 8 bases, there was a span of 14 bases. Germline-derived CDR1 and CDR2 are DFQATT and SNEGSKA (reference sequence). CDR3 sequence: CSARDGYKDYSPLHF. The DNA for the CDR3 is TGCAGTGCTAGAGATGGCTACAAGGACTATTCACCCCTCCACTTT.

The rearrangement joins TRBV7-2 to TRBJ2-7; D might be TRBD1 (6 bases). Germline values: CDR1 SGHTA, CDR2 FQGNSA. Trimming left V 0 bases short and J 0 bases short, with 9 bases between. This CDR3 is built from 15 residues. The CDR3: CASSLAGQGSYEQYF. CDR3 sequence (DNA): TGTGCCAGCAGCTTAGCGGGACAAGGCTCCTACGAGCAGTACTTC.

This clonotype occurred a few times. V is TRBV27 and J is TRBJ1-2, with D possibly TRBD1 on 6 matching bases. The CDR3 covers 13 residues. Germline V lookup: CDR1 MNHEY, CDR2 SMNVEV (reference sequence). Trimming pared 5 bases from V and 8 bases from J, leaving 15 bases between. This chain's CDR3 is CASSPSGGGGYTF. The CDR3 coding sequence is TGTGCCAGCAGTCCTAGTGGGGGCGGGGGCTACACCTTC.

V is TRBV21-1 and J is TRBJ2-7; the table's D gene call, TRBD1, was not cross checked with the DNA. TRBV21-1 is flagged as a pseudogene. CDR3 length equals 14 residues. CDR3 loop: CASSLTGAGNEQYF. CDR3 sequence (DNA): TGTGCCAGCAGCCTGACGGGGGCCGGAAACGAGCAGTACTTC.

This clonotype showed up just a few times. The genes are TRBV28 and TRBJ2-2; D unresolved. Looked up from germline, CDR1 is MDHEN and CDR2 is SYDVKM. Trimming shortened V by 8 bases and J by 0 bases, and 4 bases separated the two germline ends. The length of the CDR3 is 12 residues. In DNA form, the CDR3 reads TGTGCCAGCGTTTCGAACACCGGGGAGCTGTTTTTT. Amino acid sequence: CASVSNTGELFF. The entire variable domain, with the rest obtained from reference TRBV28 and TRBJ2-2, is as follows: DVKVTQSSRYLVKRTGEKVFLECVQDMDHENMFWYRQDPGLGLRLIYFSYDVKMKEKGDIPEGYSVSREKKERFSLILESASTNQTSMYLCASVSNTGELFFGEGSRLTVL.

This clonotype was seen a few times. The V and J genes are TRBV7-8 and TRBJ2-1, with 10 bases matching TRBD2. The V gene end was trimmed by 5 bases and the J gene end by 5 bases; junction bases not matched to a gene: 12. Germline lookup yields CDR1 SGHVS and CDR2 FQNEAQ. The CDR3 totals 17 residues. This CDR3 reads CASSPLSSGRLNNEQFF. CDR3 in DNA: TGTGCCAGCAGCCCCCTATCTAGCGGGAGACTTAACAATGAGCAGTTCTTC.

The chain recombines TRBV4-2 with TRBJ1-1; D possibly corresponds to TRBD1 (5 bases). Trimming removed 4 bases from V and 5 bases from J, with 11 bases in between. The CDR3 is 13 residues long. Germline CDR1 reads LGHNA; CDR2 reads YNFKEQ. CDR3 loop: CASSRGGGTEAFF. DNA for the CDR3: TGTGCCAGCAGCCGAGGCGGGGGAACTGAAGCTTTCTTT.

This clonotype has more than one count but fewer than ten. The chain links TRBV5-1 to TRBJ1-1; no definite D call. This CDR3 contains 14 residues. The V gene's germline CDR1 is SGHRS and CDR2 YFSETQ. The V gene lost 1 base and the J gene lost 1 base, with 8 bases spanning the gap. The DNA for the CDR3 is TGCGCCAGCAGCTTGAACACCGGGAACACTGAAGCTTTCTTT. This gives the protein CASSLNTGNTEAFF. The variable domain in full, completed from reference TRBV5-1 and TRBJ1-1, reads KAGVTQTPRYLIKTRGQQVTLSCSPISGHRSVSWYQQTPGQGLQFLFEYFSETQRNKGNFPGRFSGRQFSNSRSEMNVSTLELGDSALYLCASSLNTGNTEAFFGQGTRLTVV.

This clonotype showed up just a few times. The chain has TRBV28 and TRBJ2-6; either TRBD1 or TRBD2 may fit D (5 bases each). Looked up from germline, CDR1 is MDHEN and CDR2 is SYDVKM. CDR3 length: 15 residues. Trimming took 6 bases from V and 1 from J, leaving 10 bases between them. CDR3 sequence: CASRGRESGANVLTF. The CDR3, as DNA: TGTGCCAGCAGAGGCAGGGAGTCTGGGGCCAACGTCCTGACTTTC.

V is TRBV20-1 and J is TRBJ2-5; 14 bases map to TRBD2. The germline V gene encodes CDR1 DFQATT and CDR2 SNEGSKA (reference sequence). V trimming: 4 bases; J trimming: 5 bases; junction bases outside the gene matches: 6. CDR3 size: 15 residues. This CDR3 reads CSAKRLAGGGETQYF. DNA for the CDR3: TGCAGTGCTAAGAGACTAGCGGGAGGGGGGGAGACCCAGTACTTC.

This clonotype was found many times. The chain carries TRBV20-1 and TRBJ1-5, with D maybe TRBD1 (5 bases). Trimming removed 3 bases from V and 1 base from J, with 13 bases in between. The CDR3 contains 15 residues. The germline gives CDR1 DFQATT, CDR2 SNEGSKA (reference sequence). The CDR3 protein is CSASGGGNSNQPQHF. Written as DNA, the CDR3 is TGCAGTGCTAGCGGGGGGGGGAACAGCAATCAGCCCCAGCATTTT.

The chain employs TRBV29-1 and TRBJ2-7; D is perhaps TRBD1 or TRBD2 (5 bases each). With 6 bases removed from V and 3 bases from J, the gap between germline ends came to 15 bases. The germline V gene encodes CDR1 SQVTM and CDR2 ANQGSEA. This CDR3 has 13 amino acids. The CDR3 DNA reads as TGCAGCGTCGCCCGGGACGGACTCTACGAGCAGTACTTC. Protein product: CSVARDGLYEQYF.